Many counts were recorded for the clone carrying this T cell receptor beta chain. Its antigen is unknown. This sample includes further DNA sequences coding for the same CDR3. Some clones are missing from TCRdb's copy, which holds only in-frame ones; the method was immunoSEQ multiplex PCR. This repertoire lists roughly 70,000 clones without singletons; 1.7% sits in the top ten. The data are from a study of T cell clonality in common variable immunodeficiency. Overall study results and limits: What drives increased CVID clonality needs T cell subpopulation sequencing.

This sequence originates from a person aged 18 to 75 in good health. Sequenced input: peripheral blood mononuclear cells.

The CDR3 loop is CSARGAGSSYNEQFF. Incomplete CDR3 DNA: TGCAGTGCTAGAGGAGCGGGGAGCTCCTACAATGAG. This chain links TRBV20-1 with TRBJ2-1; 7 bases agree with TRBD2. The read falls 3 residues short of the CDR3 end, and the missing part is taken from the germline J gene. Germline V gene sequence: CDR1 DFQATT, CDR2 SNEGSKA (reference sequence). The ends lost 1 base at V and 0 bases at J; junction bases unmatched: 3. This CDR3 is 15 amino acids long.